The source of this T cell receptor (beta chain) is a study of OX40 agonist ivuxolimab in advanced cancers. Study overall: Ivuxolimab is a fully human IgG2 antibody that activates OX40 (CD134).

Findings and limits, study-wide: CD8+ T cells showed, on average, more clonal expansion than CD4+ cells.

Any history of autoimmune disease or systemic immunosuppression disqualified patients. CDR1 is ENHRY, CDR2 SYGVKD, per germline. Trimming removed 4 bases from V and 2 bases from J, with 27 bases in between. This CDR3 has 19 residues. Concerning this clone itself: The antigen is not known.

Sequencing was performed with immunoSEQ multiplex PCR; in TCRdb, only in-frame clones are kept and a portion is missing. The profile shows over 75,000 clones, approximately 91% of them singletons. The clonotype comes from an adult with an advanced solid tumor such as melanoma, head and neck, liver or kidney cancer. The sample was CD4+ or CD8+ T cells sorted from blood, taken in a trial of the OX40 agonist ivuxolimab. This chain links TRBV10-3 with TRBJ2-7, with a weak D call TRBD1 (6 bases). The CDR3 loop is CAISGQARRVSSPPYEQYF. The CDR3, as DNA: TGTGCCATCAGTGGACAGGCTCGCCGCGTCTCGAGCCCTCCCTACGAGCAGTACTTC.